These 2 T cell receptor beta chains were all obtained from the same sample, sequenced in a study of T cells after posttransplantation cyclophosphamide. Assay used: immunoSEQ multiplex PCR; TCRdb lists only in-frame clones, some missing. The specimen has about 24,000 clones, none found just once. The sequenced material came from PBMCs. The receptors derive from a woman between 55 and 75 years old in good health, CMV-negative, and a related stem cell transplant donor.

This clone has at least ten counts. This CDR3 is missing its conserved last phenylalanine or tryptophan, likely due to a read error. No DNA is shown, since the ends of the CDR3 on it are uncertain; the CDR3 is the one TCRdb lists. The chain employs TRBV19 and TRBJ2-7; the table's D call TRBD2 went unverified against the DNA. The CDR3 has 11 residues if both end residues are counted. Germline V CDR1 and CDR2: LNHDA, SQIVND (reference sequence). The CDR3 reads CASSRGSPLTI.

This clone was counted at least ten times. The CDR3 sequence is CASSSLLAGGNNEQFF. CDR3 coding DNA: TGTGCCAGCAGCTCACTACTAGCGGGGGGGAACAATGAGCAGTTCTTC. This rearrangement joins TRBV7-9 to TRBJ2-1; 13 bases match TRBD2. This CDR3 comprises 16 residues. J gave up 5 bases and V 4 bases, and 5 bases lay outside the gene matches. CDR1 and CDR2 (germline): SEHNR, FQNEAQ (reference sequence).